This is a list of T cell receptor beta chains from one sample in a study of blood T cells in healthy people across ages. MiXCR, run by TCRdb on the 5' RACE reads, gives a single entry per CDR3 protein. The sample includes some 700,000 distinct CDR3 sequences, roughly 41% seen only once; the top ten take about 20%. The sequencing sample was made of blood. The receptors derive from a woman aged 60-75 years in good health. Both conserved end residues are part of each CDR3. D genes are given only for firm matches. Clone size is shown for a subset of rows, as once, few, many or a class of expanded clone.

TRBV27	TRBJ2-7	TRBD2	NA	CASSRPLGGGFYEQYF	TGTGCCAGCAGTCGACCTTTAGGCGGGGGATTCTACGAGCAGTACTTC
TRBV20-1	TRBJ1-5	TRBD1	NA	CSARKWDRGRHINQPQHF	TGCAGTGCTAGAAAGTGGGACAGGGGCCGGCACATTAATCAGCCCCAGCATTTT
TRBV7-9	TRBJ2-7	TRBD2	many	CASSPAKSTSGGSYEQYF	TGTGCCAGCAGCCCGGCAAAATCGACTAGCGGGGGTTCCTACGAGCAGTACTTC
TRBV27	TRBJ2-5	NA	NA	CASSPPFGAGRGETQYF	TGTGCCAGCAGCCCCCCGTTTGGTGCAGGGAGAGGGGAGACCCAGTACTTC
TRBV28	TRBJ2-3	NA	few	CASSSSGPTDTQYF	TGTGCCAGCAGTTCCAGCGGGCCCACAGATACGCAGTATTTT
TRBV7-2	TRBJ1-4	NA	NA	CASSLAGIATNEKLFF	TGTGCCAGCAGCTTAGCGGGAATTGCAACTAATGAAAAACTGTTTTTT
TRBV12-3/TRBV12-4	TRBJ2-3	TRBD1	once	CASGTGQGAGDTQYF	TGTGCCAGCGGGACCGGACAGGGGGCGGGAGATACGCAGTATTTT
TRBV3-1	TRBJ1-1	NA	many	CASSHAGRVNTEAFF	TGCGCCAGCAGCCATGCGGGACGGGTAAACACTGAAGCTTTCTTT
TRBV2	TRBJ1-4	NA	few	CASSERAGVNEKLFF	TGTGCCAGCAGTGAGAGGGCAGGGGTGAATGAAAAACTGTTTTTT
TRBV9	TRBJ2-7	TRBD2	few	CASCQGLAGSYEQYF	TGTGCCAGCTGCCAGGGTCTAGCGGGGTCCTACGAGCAGTACTTC
TRBV7-8	TRBJ2-1	NA	NA	CASSTDPYNEQFF	TGTGCCAGCAGCACGGACCCGTACAATGAGCAGTTCTTC
TRBV7-4	TRBJ2-7	NA	many	CASSSRQSHHYEQYF	TGTGCCAGCAGCTCAAGACAGTCCCACCACTACGAGCAGTACTTC
TRBV29-1	TRBJ1-1	NA	NA	CSVAGSEAFF	TGCAGCGTTGCAGGGTCTGAAGCTTTCTTT
TRBV29-1	TRBJ1-1	NA	few	CSVRPRDAVTEAFF	TGCAGCGTGCGCCCCCGGGACGCCGTAACTGAAGCTTTCTTT
TRBV6-1	TRBJ2-1	NA	NA	CASSFSLGNYNEQFF	TGTGCCAGCAGTTTTTCACTAGGAAACTACAATGAGCAGTTCTTC
TRBV6-1	TRBJ2-1	TRBD2	NA	CASSEVGSSGGANEQFF	TGTGCCAGCAGTGAAGTGGGTTCTAGCGGGGGGGCTAATGAGCAGTTCTTC